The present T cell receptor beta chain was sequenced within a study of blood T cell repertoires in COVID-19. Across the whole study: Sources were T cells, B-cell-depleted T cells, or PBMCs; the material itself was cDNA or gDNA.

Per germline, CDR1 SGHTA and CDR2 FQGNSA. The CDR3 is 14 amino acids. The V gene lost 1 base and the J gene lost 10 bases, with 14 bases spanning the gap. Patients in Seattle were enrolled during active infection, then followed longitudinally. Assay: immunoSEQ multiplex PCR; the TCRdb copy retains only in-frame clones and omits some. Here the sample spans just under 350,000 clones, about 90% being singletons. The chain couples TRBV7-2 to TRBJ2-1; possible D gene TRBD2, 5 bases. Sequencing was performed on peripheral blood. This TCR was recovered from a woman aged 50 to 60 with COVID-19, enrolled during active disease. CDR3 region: CASSLDQEVREQFF. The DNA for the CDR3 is TGTGCCAGCAGCTTAGATCAGGAGGTTCGGGAGCAGTTCTTC.